This T cell receptor (beta chain) was found in a study of shared clonotypes between healthy human individuals. Study-wide context: Each donor contributed plates that comprised three CD4 naive, three CD4 memory, two CD8 naive and one CD8 memory.

CD45RO negativity and positive selection for CCR7 defined naive CD8 cells, a population that excluded terminally differentiated effector memory CD45RA+ cells. Germline-derived CDR1 and CDR2 are SQVTM and ANQGSEA. This CDR3 is 12 amino acids long. V trimming: 5 bases; J trimming: 0 bases; junction bases outside the gene matches: 1. Regarding the study as a whole: For sorted subsets, rarefaction showed incomplete sequencing despite large depth. The four-donor shared clonotypes exceeded non-shared clonotypes in generation probability, with non-shared ones scoring lower.

Under the authors' procedure: Owing to the provision of junction-only sequences devoid of quality scores by immunoSEQ, filtering differed. TCRdb's table, derived via immunoSEQ multiplex PCR, lists solely in-frame clones and lacks some. V and J calls and clone size are copied from that table; D and trimming were computed from the DNA. In the table there are under 700,000 clones, about 95% of which are singletons. This clone was counted once. The antigen is unknown. Different DNA sequences within this sample yield the same CDR3. The TCR sequence derives from a woman aged 30 to 39 in good health. Sequencing used naive CD8+ T cells sorted from blood. The chain links TRBV29-1 to TRBJ2-7, with TRBD2 identical over 7 bases. CDR3 nucleotides: TGCAGCGTTCGCGGGAGCTCCTACGAGCAGTACTTC. This sequence encodes CSVRGSSYEQYF.